This T cell receptor beta chain was retrieved from a study of blood T cell repertoires in COVID-19. Method: immunoSEQ multiplex PCR; TCRdb's copy keeps in-frame clones and lacks some. The sample shows some 260,000 clones, 87% of them seen only once. The CDR3 has 15 amino acids. J lost 7 bases, V lost 2 bases, and 11 bases had no gene match. Germline V gene data show CDR1 as SGHNT and CDR2 as YYREEE (reference sequence). The rearrangement joins TRBV5-4 to TRBJ2-7; 8 positions match TRBD2. The clonotype comes from a man between 18 and 29 years old with active or convalescent COVID-19. Sequencing was done on a sample of peripheral blood. The CDR3 spells CASSFVAGTLSEQYF. CDR3 nucleotides: TGTGCCAGCAGCTTTGTAGCGGGAACGCTTTCGGAGCAGTACTTC.